Shown below are 7 T cell receptor beta chains from a single sample sequenced in a study of T cell responses to AZD1222 COVID-19 vaccine. The repertoire was sequenced with immunoSEQ multiplex PCR; TCRdb's copy has only in-frame clones and lacks some. The sample consists of around 100,000 clones, over 75% of them appearing once. The sequences come from peripheral blood, collected on day 0 of MenACWY control vaccination. The receptors stem from an adult in good health.

V is TRBV7-2 and J is TRBJ1-2; 10 positions match TRBD1. The germline CDR1 and CDR2 sequences are SGHTA and FQGNSA. The CDR3 runs to 15 residues. V shed 5 bases and J 7 bases; nucleotides not matched to a gene: 10. For the CDR3, the DNA is TGTGCCAGCAGCCCCCCCCCGGGACAGGGGTCTGGCTACACCTTC. This gives the protein CASSPPPGQGSGYTF.

V is TRBV4-3 and J is TRBJ1-2; D is unclear. Per germline, CDR1 LGHNA and CDR2 YSLEER. Trimming removed 3 bases from V and 6 bases from J, with 14 bases in between. The CDR3 has 14 residues. The CDR3 bases are TGCGCCAGCAGCCAGATAATTGGTCAAGATGGCTACACCTTC. Protein sequence: CASSQIIGQDGYTF.

The chain recombines TRBV4-3 with TRBJ2-7, with TRBD1 identical over 7 bases. The length of the CDR3 is 16 residues. Germline CDR1 is LGHNA and CDR2 is YSLEER. The trim removed 1 base at V and 2 bases at J, leaving 8 bases unmatched. CDR3 in amino acids: CASSQASDRMTYEQYF. The CDR3 nucleotides are TGCGCCAGCAGCCAAGCCTCGGACAGGATGACCTACGAGCAGTACTTC.

This rearrangement joins TRBV5-1 to TRBJ2-7, with 8 nucleotides matching TRBD1. Germline V lookup: CDR1 SGHRS, CDR2 YFSETQ. J lost 6 bases, V lost 0 bases, and 5 bases had no gene match. This CDR3 has 14 residues. CDR3 nucleotide sequence: TGCGCCAGCAGCTTGGTACAGGGGGGAAGCGAGCAGTACTTC. The encoded protein is CASSLVQGGSEQYF.

This chain connects TRBV18 to TRBJ2-3; tentatively, D is TRBD1 or TRBD2 (5 bases each). Per germline, CDR1 KGHSH and CDR2 LQKENI. The CDR3 sequence is 15 residues long. V was cut by 6 bases and J by 5 bases, with 18 bases left in between. CDR3 region: CASSRDSQRGDTQYF. In DNA form, the CDR3 reads TGTGCCAGCTCCCGAGACAGCCAACGGGGAGATACGCAGTATTTT.

The chain couples TRBV9 to TRBJ1-5; no definite D call. CDR3 length: 13 amino acids. V was trimmed by 3 bases and J by 0 bases, leaving 4 bases between them. Germline lookup yields CDR1 SGDLS and CDR2 YYNGEE. CDR3 sequence reads: CASSAFSNQPQHF. In DNA form, the CDR3 reads TGTGCCAGCAGCGCTTTTAGCAATCAGCCCCAGCATTTT.

V usage is TRBV6-2 or TRBV6-3 and J usage is TRBJ2-2, with 8 nucleotides matching TRBD1. The CDR3 spans 16 residues. Per the germline V gene, CDR1 is MNHEY and CDR2 is SVGEGT. After removal of 5 bases from V and 5 bases from J, the junction contained 10 bases not matched to a gene. This chain's CDR3 is CASSQARTGTTGELFF. The CDR3 DNA is TGTGCCAGCAGTCAGGCCCGGACAGGGACTACCGGGGAGCTGTTTTTT.